This T cell receptor beta chain is from a study of T cells in Graves' hyperthyroidism and ophthalmopathy. Study results and limitations: The blood repertoire included most of the expanded thyroid clonotypes above 0.001.

This clonotype has at least ten counts. The antigen is unknown. Researchers barred patients who had uncontrolled infection, other autoimmune disease, pregnancy or lactation. Out of roughly 9.1 ml of fresh peripheral blood came the PBMCs. Per the germline V gene, CDR1 is SGHTA and CDR2 is FQGNSA. This CDR3 region has 13 residues. V dropped 6 bases and J dropped 5 bases, with 13 bases sitting between them. Amplification of TCR beta CDR3 regions used RNA as the template. First-round RT-PCR targeting the TCR CDR3 was performed with the HTBI primer set. Each CDR3 protein is one row after TCRdb ran MiXCR on the multiplex PCR reads. The sample has hundreds of thousands of distinct CDR3 sequences; 38% are singletons.

The clonotype originates from a man aged 18 to 30 with Graves' hyperthyroidism. The chain has TRBV7-2 and TRBJ1-2; possible D gene TRBD1, 5 bases. Material: blood. Written as DNA, the CDR3 is TGTGCCAGCAGGCCCGGGGCGCAGTATGGCTACACCTTC. Its translation is CASRPGAQYGYTF.